In its sample, the clone carrying this T cell receptor (beta chain) was seen many times. Its antigen is not known. The CDR3 spans 13 residues. In germline, CDR1 is SGHVS, CDR2 FNYEAQ. V was clipped by 3 bases and J by 3 bases; unmatched bases: 1. This record comes from a study of T cells in Graves' hyperthyroidism and ophthalmopathy. Broader study findings: Appearing also in blood were most of the thyroid clonotypes expanded above 0.001. The model's output predicted ophthalmopathy at a median of roughly 6.9 months prior to onset.

Authors of the study amplified TCR beta CDR3 regions from RNA transcripts. TCR CDR3 regions were first amplified by RT-PCR with HTBI primers. From the multiplex PCR reads, TCRdb called clonotypes with MiXCR, one entry per CDR3 protein. This repertoire shows hundreds of thousands of distinct CDR3 sequences, nearly 45% found once; its top ten account for less than 9%. The sequence came from an adult man with Graves' disease, either hyperthyroidism or ophthalmopathy (not recorded which). The source material was peripheral blood or thyroid tissue (not recorded which). The chain uses TRBV7-6 and TRBJ2-5; 7 bases match TRBD1. For the CDR3, the DNA is TGTGCCAGCAGCTTTACAGGGGAAGAGACCCAGTACTTC. Its translation: CASSFTGEETQYF.